Presented here are 3 T cell receptor beta chains from one specimen sequenced in a study of blood T cell repertoires in COVID-19. Clones were read by immunoSEQ multiplex PCR, and TCRdb kept only the in-frame ones, dropping some. The sample lists hundreds of thousands of clones; about nine tenths were seen once. Sequencing was carried out using PBMCs or T cells enriched from blood (not recorded which). The receptors shown here come from a woman younger than 45 who had recovered from COVID-19.

The genes are TRBV11-2 and TRBJ2-7; D remains unclear. Germline CDR1 SGHAT, CDR2 FQNNGV. Trimming pared 1 base from V and 3 bases from J, leaving 10 bases between. The CDR3 has 14 amino acids. The CDR3 nucleotides read TGTGCCAGCAGCTTAGTGGGTCGCGGCTACGAGCAGTACTTC. Translated, it gives CASSLVGRGYEQYF.

The chain employs TRBV29-1 and TRBJ1-1; a weak D match, TRBD1 (5 bases). Per the germline V gene, CDR1 is SQVTM and CDR2 is ANQGSEA. The length of the CDR3 is 14 residues. V was trimmed by 4 bases and J by 3 bases, leaving 15 bases between them. CDR3 sequence (DNA): TGCAGCGTTGCGGTCGGGGGATCGGACACTGAAGCTTTCTTT. Translation: CSVAVGGSDTEAFF. Together with reference TRBV29-1 and TRBJ1-1, the CDR3 gives the full variable domain: SAVISQKPSRDICQRGTSLTIQCQVDSQVTMMFWYRQQPGQSLTLIATANQGSEATYESGFVIDKFPISRPNLTFSTLTVSNMSPEDSSIYLCSVAVGGSDTEAFFGQGTRLTVV.

V gene TRBV12-3 or TRBV12-4 combines with J gene TRBJ2-7; no firm D call. The length of the CDR3 is 11 residues. V was cut by 4 bases and J by 5 bases, with 6 bases left in between. CDR3 DNA: TGTGCCAGCAGTTACAGACACGAGCAGTACTTC. Translation gives CASSYRHEQYF.